This T cell receptor (beta chain) was observed in a study of blood T cell repertoires in COVID-19. This clone came up once. Assay: immunoSEQ multiplex PCR; the TCRdb copy retains only in-frame clones and omits some. The sample lists under 200,000 clones; around 81% were seen once. CDR3 length: 14 residues. Trimming shortened V by 1 base and J by 0 bases, and 8 bases separated the two germline ends. Per the germline V gene, CDR1 is SGHRS and CDR2 is YFSETQ. Seattle patients were enrolled during active infection and followed longitudinally. The sample taken for sequencing was peripheral blood. This TCR derives from a man aged 60-69 years with COVID-19, enrolled during active disease. The rearrangement uses TRBV5-1 and TRBJ2-7, with TRBD1 as a possible D gene (5 bases). The CDR3 DNA sequence: TGCGCCAGCAGCTTGCGACAGTCCTCCTACGAGCAGTACTTC. Its translation is CASSLRQSSYEQYF.